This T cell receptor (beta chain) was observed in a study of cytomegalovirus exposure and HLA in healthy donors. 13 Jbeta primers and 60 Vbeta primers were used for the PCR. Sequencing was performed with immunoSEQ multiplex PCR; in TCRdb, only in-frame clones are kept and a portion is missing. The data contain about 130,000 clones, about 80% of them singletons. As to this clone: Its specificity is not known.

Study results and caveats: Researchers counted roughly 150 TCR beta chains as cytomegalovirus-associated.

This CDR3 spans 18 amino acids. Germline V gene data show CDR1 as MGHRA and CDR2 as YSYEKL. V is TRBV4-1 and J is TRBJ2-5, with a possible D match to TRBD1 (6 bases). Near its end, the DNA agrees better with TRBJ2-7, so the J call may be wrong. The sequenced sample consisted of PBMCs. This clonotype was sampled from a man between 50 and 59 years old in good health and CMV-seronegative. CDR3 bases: TGCGCCAGCAGCCCCGGCCCCGGTGGGGTGGGGGCTCAGGGCGAGCAGTACTTC. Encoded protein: CASSPGPGGVGAQGEQYF.